These 7 T cell receptor beta chains were all obtained from the same sample, sequenced in a study of neoadjuvant anti-PD-1 for oral cavity cancer. Clones were sequenced by immunoSEQ multiplex PCR, and TCRdb holds only the in-frame ones, with some missing. The sample contains around 70,000 clones, around 84% of which appear only once. Time point reported: after neoadjuvant nivolumab, at surgical resection. The source was PBMCs, collected after nivolumab (anti-PD-1) treatment. These receptors all come from a person aged 40 to 85 with oral cavity squamous cell carcinoma.

CDR3 region: CASSLGTDYEQYF. In nucleotides, the CDR3 is TGTGCCAGCAGTTTAGGGACAGACTACGAGCAGTACTTC. This chain uses TRBV27 with TRBJ2-7, with 7 bases identical to TRBD1. In germline, CDR1 is MNHEY, CDR2 SMNVEV (reference sequence). V shed 2 bases, J shed 3 bases, and the junction held 1 base outside the gene matches. This CDR3 contains 13 residues.

The chain carries TRBV30 and TRBJ1-3; maybe TRBD1 (6 bases). The CDR3 is made up of 13 amino acids. Trimming stripped 4 bases from V and 2 bases from J, with 9 bases between. Germline lookup yields CDR1 GTSNPN and CDR2 SVGIG (reference sequence). CDR3 DNA sequence: TGTGCCTGGACACAGGGCACTGGAAACACCATATATTTT. Translated: CAWTQGTGNTIYF.

The chain joins TRBV30 to TRBJ2-7; 7 bases are shared with TRBD1. Per germline, CDR1 GTSNPN and CDR2 SVGIG (reference sequence). The V segment lost 6 bases and the J segment 11 bases; nucleotides outside the gene matches: 10. The CDR3 totals 11 residues. The CDR3 loop reads CACTRGGMEYF. CDR3 in DNA: TGTGCCTGTACTAGAGGGGGCATGGAGTACTTC.

The V and J genes are TRBV30 and TRBJ1-3, with a weak D call TRBD1 (5 bases). The V gene's germline CDR1 is GTSNPN and CDR2 SVGIG (reference sequence). This CDR3 is 15 amino acids long. Trimming took off 2 bases at V and 0 bases at J, with 11 bases between the two ends. CDR3 amino acids: CAWSRTPSSGNTIYF. CDR3 nucleotide sequence: TGTGCCTGGAGTCGGACACCGAGCTCTGGAAACACCATATATTTT.

V gene TRBV19 combines with J gene TRBJ2-3; 7 bases line up with TRBD1. The CDR3 covers 15 residues. V lost 8 bases, J lost 4 bases, and 12 bases stayed unmatched. In germline, CDR1 is LNHDA, CDR2 SQIVND (reference sequence). The CDR3 loop reads CASDARQGSSDTQYF. The CDR3 DNA is TGTGCCAGTGACGCACGACAGGGAAGTTCAGATACGCAGTATTTT.

The V call is TRBV7-8, the J call TRBJ2-2; D may be TRBD1 (8 bases). CDR3 size: 16 residues. V was pared by 5 bases and J by 4 bases, with 17 bases between. Germline CDR1 reads SGHVS; CDR2 reads FQNEAQ. Written as DNA, the CDR3 is TGTGCCAGCAGCCCAAACAGGGGGGGGAGCACCGGGGAGCTGTTTTTT. Residues: CASSPNRGGSTGELFF.

V gene TRBV6-5 combines with J gene TRBJ2-7; maybe TRBD2 (5 bases). The CDR3 runs to 16 residues. The ends were cut back, 4 bases at V and 6 bases at J, with 22 bases in the middle. Germline CDR1 reads MNHEY; CDR2 reads SVGAGI. The CDR3 sequence: CASSSSRGLGGFEQYF. CDR3 sequence (DNA): TGTGCCAGCAGTTCATCTCGAGGGCTAGGAGGTTTCGAGCAGTACTTC.